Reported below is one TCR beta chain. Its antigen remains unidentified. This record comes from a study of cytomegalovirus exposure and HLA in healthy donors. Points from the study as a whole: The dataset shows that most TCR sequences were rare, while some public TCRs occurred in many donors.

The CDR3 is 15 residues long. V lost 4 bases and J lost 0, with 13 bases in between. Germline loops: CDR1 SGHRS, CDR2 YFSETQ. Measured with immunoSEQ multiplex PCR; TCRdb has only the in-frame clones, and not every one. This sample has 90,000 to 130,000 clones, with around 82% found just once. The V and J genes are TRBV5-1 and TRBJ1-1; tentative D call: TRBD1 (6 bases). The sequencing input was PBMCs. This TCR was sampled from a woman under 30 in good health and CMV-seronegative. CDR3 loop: CASSKTRQVNTEAFF. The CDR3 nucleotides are TGCGCCAGCAGCAAGACCAGACAGGTGAACACTGAAGCTTTCTTT.